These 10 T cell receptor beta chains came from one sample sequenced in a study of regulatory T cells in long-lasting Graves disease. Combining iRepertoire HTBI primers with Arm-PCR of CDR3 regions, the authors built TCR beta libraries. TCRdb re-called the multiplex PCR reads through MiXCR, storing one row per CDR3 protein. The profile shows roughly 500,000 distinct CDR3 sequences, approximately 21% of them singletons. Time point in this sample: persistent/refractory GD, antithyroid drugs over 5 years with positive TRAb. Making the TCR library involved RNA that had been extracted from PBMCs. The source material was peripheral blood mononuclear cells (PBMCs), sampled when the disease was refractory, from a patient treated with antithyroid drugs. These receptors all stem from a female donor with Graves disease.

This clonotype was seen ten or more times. The CDR3 spells CASTNQIDEQYF. CDR3 nucleotides: TGTGCCAGCACTAACCAGATCGACGAGCAGTACTTC. V and J are TRBV28 and TRBJ2-7; D is undetermined. This CDR3 is 12 amino acids long. Between the trimmed V and J ends, which lost 7 bases and 5 bases, there was a span of 12 bases. The germline gives CDR1 MDHEN, CDR2 SYDVKM.

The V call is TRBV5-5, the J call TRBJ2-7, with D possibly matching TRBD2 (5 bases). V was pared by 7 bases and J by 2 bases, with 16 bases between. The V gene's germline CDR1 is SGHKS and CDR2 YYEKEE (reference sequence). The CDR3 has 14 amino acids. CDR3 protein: CASSKSGDPYEQYF. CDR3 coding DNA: TGTGCCAGCTCTAAGTCCGGGGATCCCTACGAGCAGTACTTC.

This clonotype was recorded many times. The CDR3 DNA sequence: TGTGCCAGCAGCCCCCAAGGACAGGCCTACGAGCAGTACTTC. The encoded protein is CASSPQGQAYEQYF. V and J are TRBV11-2 and TRBJ2-7, with 7 bases that match TRBD1. V was clipped by 5 bases and J by 2 bases; unmatched bases: 6. The CDR3 has 14 residues. The germline V gene encodes CDR1 SGHAT and CDR2 FQNNGV.

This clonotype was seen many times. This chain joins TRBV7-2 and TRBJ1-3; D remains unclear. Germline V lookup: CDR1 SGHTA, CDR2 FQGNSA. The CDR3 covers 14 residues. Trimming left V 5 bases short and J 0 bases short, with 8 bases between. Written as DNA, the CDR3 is TGTGCCAGCAGCCGACGGCTCTCTGGAAACACCATATATTTT. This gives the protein CASSRRLSGNTIYF.

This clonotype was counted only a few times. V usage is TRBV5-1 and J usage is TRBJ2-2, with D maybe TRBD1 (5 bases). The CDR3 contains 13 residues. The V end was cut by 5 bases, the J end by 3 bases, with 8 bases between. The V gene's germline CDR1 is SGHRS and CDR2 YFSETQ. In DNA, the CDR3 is TGCGCCAGCAGACAAGGGGACACCGGGGAGCTGTTTTTT. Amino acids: CASRQGDTGELFF.

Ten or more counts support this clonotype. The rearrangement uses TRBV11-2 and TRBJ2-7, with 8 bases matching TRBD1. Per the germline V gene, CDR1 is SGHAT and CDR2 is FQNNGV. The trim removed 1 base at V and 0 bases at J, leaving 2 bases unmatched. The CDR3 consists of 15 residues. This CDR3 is CASSLGTGISYEQYF. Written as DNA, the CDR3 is TGTGCCAGCAGCTTAGGGACAGGGATCTCCTACGAGCAGTACTTC.

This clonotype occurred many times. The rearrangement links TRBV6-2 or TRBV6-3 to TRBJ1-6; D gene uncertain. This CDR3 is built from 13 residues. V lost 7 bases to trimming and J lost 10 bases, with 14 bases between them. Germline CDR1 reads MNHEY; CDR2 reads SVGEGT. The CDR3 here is CASTPGIRSPLHF. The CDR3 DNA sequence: TGTGCCAGCACCCCGGGGATACGGTCACCCCTCCACTTT.

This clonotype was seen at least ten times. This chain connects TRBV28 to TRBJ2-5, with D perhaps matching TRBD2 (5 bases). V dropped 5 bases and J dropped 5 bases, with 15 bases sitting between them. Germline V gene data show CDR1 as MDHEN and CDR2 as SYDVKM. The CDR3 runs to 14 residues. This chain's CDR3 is CASSPAGGSETQYF. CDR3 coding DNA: TGTGCCAGCAGTCCCGCAGGAGGTTCTGAGACCCAGTACTTC.

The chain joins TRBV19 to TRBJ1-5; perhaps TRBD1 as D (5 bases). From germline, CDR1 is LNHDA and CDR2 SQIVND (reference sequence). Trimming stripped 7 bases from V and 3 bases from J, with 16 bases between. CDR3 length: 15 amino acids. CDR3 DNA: TGTGCCAGTACCTCCGGGGCCCTTTCCAATCAGCCCCAGCATTTT. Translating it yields CASTSGALSNQPQHF.

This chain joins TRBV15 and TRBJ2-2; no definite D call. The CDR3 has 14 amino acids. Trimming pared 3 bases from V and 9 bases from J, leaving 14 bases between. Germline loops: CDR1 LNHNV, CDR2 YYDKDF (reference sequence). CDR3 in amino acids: CATSRVALTRELFF. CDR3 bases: TGTGCCACCAGCAGGGTAGCTTTGACCAGGGAGCTGTTTTTT.